The 3 T cell receptor beta chains below were found in one sample sequenced in a study of identifying expanded T cells in peripheral blood. The data were produced by immunoSEQ multiplex PCR, yet TCRdb's version contains in-frame clones alone and is incomplete. Found here are about 81,000 clones, 84% of them singletons; the top ten hold around 20%. The sample taken for sequencing was blood. These receptors all come from a person between 18 and 75 years old in good health.

The chain is built from TRBV7-2 and TRBJ2-1; TRBD1 might be the D (5 bases). The germline V gene encodes CDR1 SGHTA and CDR2 FQGNSA. The CDR3 length is 15 residues. V lost 1 base and J 1 base, leaving 8 bases between the germline ends. Here the CDR3 DNA reads TGTGCCAGCAGCTTAGTGACAGATTCCTACAATGAGCAGTTCTTC. Its protein is CASSLVTDSYNEQFF.

This chain connects TRBV7-8 to TRBJ2-7, with 8 bases matching TRBD1. The CDR3 totals 15 residues. Germline CDR1 reads SGHVS; CDR2 reads FQNEAQ. The V segment lost 1 base and the J segment 2 bases; nucleotides outside the gene matches: 4. CDR3 sequence: CASSLVQGAAYEQYF. The CDR3 nucleotides read TGTGCCAGCAGCTTAGTGCAGGGGGCGGCCTACGAGCAGTACTTC.

The rearrangement uses TRBV20-1 and TRBJ2-1; no firm D call. Germline V CDR1 and CDR2: DFQATT, SNEGSKA (reference sequence). There are 10 residues in the CDR3. The V end lost 6 bases, the J end lost 8 bases, and 8 bases lay between the germline ends. CDR3 region: CSAKGHEQFF. CDR3 nucleotides: TGCAGTGCCAAAGGCCATGAGCAGTTCTTC.